This passage covers 21 T cell receptor beta chains from one sample sequenced in a study of cytomegalovirus exposure and HLA in healthy donors. Some clones are missing from TCRdb's copy, which holds only in-frame ones; the method was immunoSEQ multiplex PCR. The repertoire includes approximately 160,000 clones, roughly 89% of them detected once, and roughly 3% sits in the top ten. Sequencing input: PBMCs. The receptors stem from a woman aged 18-30 years in good health and CMV-seropositive.

The chain combines TRBV2 with TRBJ2-7; a possible D gene is TRBD1 (5 bases). This CDR3 has 13 residues. Trimming removed 0 bases from V and 2 bases from J, with 5 bases in between. CDR1 is SNHLY and CDR2 is FYNNEI in the germline V gene. CDR3 protein: CASSEAGAYEQYF. The CDR3 nucleotides read TGTGCCAGCAGTGAAGCAGGGGCCTACGAGCAGTACTTC.

This sequence joins TRBV6-5 and TRBJ2-1; D may be TRBD2 (5 bases). Looked up from germline, CDR1 is MNHEY and CDR2 is SVGAGI. The CDR3 extends over 15 amino acids. Trimming pared 5 bases from V and 8 bases from J, leaving 19 bases between. This CDR3 reads CASSPLPLDGDEQFF. CDR3 nucleotide sequence: TGTGCCAGCAGTCCCCTCCCCCTGGACGGGGATGAGCAGTTCTTC.

V is TRBV28 and J is TRBJ1-2; D not resolved. Trimming left V 4 bases short and J 1 base short, with 7 bases between. The CDR3 has 13 residues. The germline gives CDR1 MDHEN, CDR2 SYDVKM. CDR3 nucleotide sequence: TGTGCCAGCAGTTGGAGCTATAACTATGGCTACACCTTC. Encoded protein: CASSWSYNYGYTF.

The chain carries TRBV11-2 and TRBJ2-3, with TRBD2 as a possible D gene (6 bases). The CDR3 loop spans 16 amino acids. Looked up from germline, CDR1 is SGHAT and CDR2 is FQNNGV. Trimming left V 3 bases short and J 0 bases short, with 13 bases between. The CDR3 nucleotides read TGTGCCAGCAGCTTTCACGGGGGACCAAGCACAGATACGCAGTATTTT. It codes for CASSFHGGPSTDTQYF. The whole variable domain, remainder taken from reference TRBV11-2 and TRBJ2-3, is EAGVAQSPRYKIIEKRQSVAFWCNPISGHATLYWYQQILGQGPKLLIQFQNNGVVDDSQLPKDRFSAERLKGVDSTLKIQPAKLEDSAVYLCASSFHGGPSTDTQYFGPGTRLTVL.

This clone was seen only once. This chain connects TRBV2 to TRBJ2-7, with TRBD2 matching 7 bases. This CDR3 is built from 13 residues. CDR1 and CDR2 (germline): SNHLY, FYNNEI. The V and J ends lost 8 bases and 5 bases, in that order; junction bases with no gene match: 9. The CDR3 nucleotides read TGTGCCAGCGGGGGGGATGTTGTGGACGAGCAGTACTTC. Translated: CASGGDVVDEQYF.

The chain is built from TRBV2 and TRBJ2-7; 10 positions agree with TRBD1. V lost 4 bases, J lost 2 bases, and 2 bases stayed unmatched. In germline, CDR1 is SNHLY, CDR2 FYNNEI. The length of the CDR3 is 14 residues. The CDR3: CASSATGGPYEQYF. The DNA for the CDR3 is TGTGCCAGCAGTGCGACAGGGGGCCCCTACGAGCAGTACTTC.

The chain recombines TRBV7-2 with TRBJ2-5; 9 nucleotides line up with TRBD2. Germline CDR1 is SGHTA and CDR2 is FQGNSA. J gave up 1 base and V 0 bases, and 9 bases lay outside the gene matches. There are 18 residues in the CDR3. The CDR3 protein is CASSLATSGSALQETQYF. CDR3 bases: TGTGCCAGCAGCTTAGCGACTAGCGGCAGTGCCCTCCAAGAGACCCAGTACTTC.

DNA of the CDR3: TGCAGCGTTGTATCCTCGTGGACCCAGTACTTC. Amino acid sequence: CSVVSSWTQYF. V gene TRBV29-1 combines with J gene TRBJ2-5; no clear D. This CDR3 comprises 11 residues. Germline-derived CDR1 and CDR2 are SQVTM and ANQGSEA. V was trimmed by 4 bases and J by 7 bases, leaving 10 bases between them.

This sequence joins TRBV7-9 and TRBJ2-6; TRBD1 matches 7 bases. There are 18 residues in the CDR3. The V gene's germline CDR1 is SEHNR and CDR2 FQNEAQ (reference sequence). Unmatched junction bases numbered 8, after V lost 3 bases and J lost 0 bases. The CDR3 DNA is TGTGCCAGCAGCTTGGGGGACAGAACGAACTCTGGGGCCAACGTCCTGACTTTC. It is translated as CASSLGDRTNSGANVLTF.

The chain links TRBV25-1 to TRBJ1-4, with TRBD1 as a possible D gene (6 bases). The CDR3 consists of 15 residues. Trimming cost V 4 bases and J 4 bases, with 13 bases left between them. Germline lookup yields CDR1 MGHDK and CDR2 SYGVNS. CDR3 sequence (DNA): TGTGCCAGCAGTGCCTGGGACAAAATTAATGAAAAACTGTTTTTT. As protein: CASSAWDKINEKLFF.

The gene calls are TRBV10-1 and TRBJ2-3; D remains ambiguous. Trimming stripped 4 bases from V and 4 bases from J, with 9 bases between. CDR1 and CDR2 from the germline V gene are WNHNN and SYGVQD (reference sequence). The CDR3 runs to 13 residues. In DNA form, the CDR3 reads TGCGCCAGCAGTGGGAGATTTCCAGATACGCAGTATTTT. It is translated as CASSGRFPDTQYF.

The rearrangement uses TRBV6-6 and TRBJ1-1; D is perhaps TRBD1 (6 bases). The V gene's germline CDR1 is MNHNY and CDR2 SVGAGI (reference sequence). The CDR3 extends over 15 amino acids. Trimming pared 2 bases from V and 3 bases from J, leaving 13 bases between. The CDR3 DNA reads as TGTGCCAGCAGTTACGCCGGTGAGGGGGACACTGAAGCTTTCTTT. It encodes CASSYAGEGDTEAFF.

V is TRBV7-2 and J is TRBJ2-7; 7 bases are shared with TRBD1. Losses at the gene ends were 5 bases for V and 0 bases for J; bases not matched to a gene: 16. The CDR3 is 18 residues long. CDR1 and CDR2 from the germline V gene are SGHTA and FQGNSA. This CDR3 reads CASSPRDPRGLVSYEQYF. CDR3 DNA: TGTGCCAGCAGCCCCCGAGATCCAAGGGGGCTGGTCTCCTACGAGCAGTACTTC.

Only one count was recorded for this clone. This chain connects TRBV28 to TRBJ2-1; 11 nucleotides line up with TRBD2. CDR3 length: 15 residues. From germline, CDR1 is MDHEN and CDR2 SYDVKM. V trimming: 6 bases; J trimming: 7 bases; junction bases outside the gene matches: 8. CDR3 sequence: CASSSGTSGGNEQFF. Here the CDR3 DNA reads TGTGCCAGCAGCTCCGGGACTAGCGGCGGAAATGAGCAGTTCTTC.

The rearrangement links TRBV6-6 to TRBJ1-1; no clear D gene. Germline V CDR1 and CDR2: MNHNY, SVGAGI (reference sequence). Trimming removed 2 bases from V and 0 bases from J, with 13 bases in between. This CDR3 region has 16 residues. This CDR3 reads CASSYHRQVMNTEAFF. CDR3 sequence (DNA): TGTGCCAGCAGTTACCATCGGCAGGTTATGAACACTGAAGCTTTCTTT.

This sequence joins TRBV10-2 and TRBJ2-7, with TRBD1 matching 9 bases. J lost 2 bases, V lost 8 bases, and 10 bases had no gene match. This CDR3 has 15 residues. Germline CDR1 and CDR2: WSHSY and SAAADI. The CDR3 region is CASVPRTGVPYEQYF. CDR3 in DNA: TGCGCCAGCGTCCCCCGGACAGGGGTCCCCTACGAGCAGTACTTC.

The chain has TRBV5-1 and TRBJ2-3; D is uncertain. The V and J ends lost 1 base and 4 bases respectively, with 10 bases between them. The CDR3 extends over 14 amino acids. Germline V gene data show CDR1 as SGHRS and CDR2 as YFSETQ. The chain's CDR3 is CASSLLWRSDTQYF. The CDR3 coding sequence is TGCGCCAGCAGCTTGCTATGGAGATCAGATACGCAGTATTTT. The variable domain in full, with the rest retrieved from reference TRBV5-1 and TRBJ2-3, is KAGVTQTPRYLIKTRGQQVTLSCSPISGHRSVSWYQQTPGQGLQFLFEYFSETQRNKGNFPGRFSGRQFSNSRSEMNVSTLELGDSALYLCASSLLWRSDTQYFGPGTRLTVL.

The chain employs TRBV2 and TRBJ2-1; 12 nucleotides line up with TRBD2. The CDR3 runs 16 residues. With V trimmed by 8 bases and J by 0 bases, 5 bases remained unmatched. The germline V gene has CDR1 SNHLY and CDR2 FYNNEI. CDR3 in DNA: TGTGCCAGCGAGCTAGCGGGGGGGAGCTCCTACAATGAGCAGTTCTTC. It is translated as CASELAGGSSYNEQFF.

This chain connects TRBV28 to TRBJ2-7, with 10 nucleotides matching TRBD2. The CDR3 runs to 13 residues. The junction had 5 bases not matched to a gene; V was cut back by 8 bases and J by 4 bases. Germline CDR1 and CDR2: MDHEN and SYDVKM. The CDR3 here is CASEGLAPYEQYF. The CDR3 DNA follows: TGTGCCAGCGAGGGACTAGCGCCTTACGAGCAGTACTTC.

The chain uses TRBV4-3 and TRBJ2-5; 10 bases map to TRBD2. The CDR3 sequence is 18 residues long. V lost 1 base to trimming and J lost 4 bases; unmatched junction nucleotides: 12. Germline V CDR1 and CDR2: LGHNA, YSLEER. CDR3 protein: CASSQGASGSMARETQYF. In DNA form, the CDR3 reads TGCGCCAGCAGCCAAGGGGCTAGCGGGAGTATGGCGAGAGAGACCCAGTACTTC.

The chain combines TRBV18 with TRBJ2-7, with TRBD1 matching 7 bases. The junction had 11 bases not matched to a gene; V was cut back by 6 bases and J by 6 bases. The CDR3 runs to 14 residues. In germline, CDR1 is KGHSH, CDR2 LQKENI. The CDR3 region has the DNA TGTGCCAGCTCTGGCAGGGGGTTTGGCGGCGAGCAGTACTTC. It is translated as CASSGRGFGGEQYF.